This T cell receptor (beta chain) derives from a study of cytomegalovirus exposure and HLA in healthy donors. In the PCR, 60 Vbeta and 13 Jbeta primers were used. Sequencing was performed with immunoSEQ multiplex PCR; in TCRdb, only in-frame clones are kept and a portion is missing. The data contain about 160,000 clones, 80% of them seen just once; the ten biggest clones take up around 6.5%. Germline lookup yields CDR1 MNHNS and CDR2 SASEGT. This CDR3 spans 14 amino acids. V was clipped by 8 bases and J by 2 bases, with 15 bases between them. This chain joins TRBV6-1 and TRBJ1-2; D unclear. The origin of this receptor is a male donor in good health and CMV-seropositive. Sequencing input: PBMCs. In nucleotides, the CDR3 is TGTGCCAGCTGCCGCGCGGGTAAGAACTATGGCTACACCTTC. Its protein product is CASCRAGKNYGYTF.